The 11 T cell receptor beta chains given below trace back to one sample, sequenced in a study of T cell clonality in common variable immunodeficiency (dated by TCRdb to 2015 to 2017). Overall results and qualifications from the work: CVID TCRbeta sequences reportedly showed fewer deletions and N-nucleotide insertions and lacked highly modified clones with 13 or more V deletions.

Antigens of these TCRs are unknown. Library prep was done by the immunoSEQ multiplex PCR assay. Held by TCRdb, this immuneACCESS table contains in-frame sequences only and omits some clones. Under half of the omission traces to an unresolved V gene where checked; the cause of the rest is unknown. The sample features 15,000 to 20,000 clones, and none is a singleton. About 2.5% of the sample goes to the ten largest clones. Sequenced material: peripheral blood mononuclear cells. These receptors were collected from a human donor with common variable immunodeficiency.

In its sample, this clone was seen many times. The read comes to an end 3 residues before the CDR3 does, leaving the germline J gene to fill in the end. The chain recombines TRBV5-1 with TRBJ2-5; 7 nucleotides line up with TRBD1. Germline assignment: CDR1 SGHRS and CDR2 YFSETQ. The CDR3 is 16 amino acids. Trimming cost V 0 bases and J 2 bases; bases outside gene matches: 7. The CDR3 DNA, read in part, is TGCGCCAGCAGCTTGGCTGGGTCAGGGGGTCAAGAGACC. It yields the protein CASSLAGSGGQET. The whole CDR3 sequence is CASSLAGSGGQETQYF.

This clone occurred many times. The read terminates 3 residues ahead of where the CDR3 ends, so the germline J gene completes it. J is TRBJ1-2 and V is TRBV19; 7 bases are shared with TRBD1. CDR3 length: 14 amino acids. From germline, CDR1 is LNHDA and CDR2 SQIVND (reference sequence). CDR3 DNA, as far as it was read: TGTGCCAGTAGTATCGCCGGGACAGTGGTAGGC. Translating gives CASSIAGTVVG. The full CDR3 sequence reads CASSIAGTVVGYTF.

This clone was seen a handful of times. From the germline J gene comes the end of the CDR3, since the read stops 3 residues before it. The V and J genes are TRBV5-1 and TRBJ2-7; D is perhaps TRBD1 (5 bases). CDR1 and CDR2 from the germline V gene are SGHRS and YFSETQ. The CDR3 runs 12 residues. The germline V and J ends were trimmed by 4 bases and 4 bases, with 9 bases remaining between them. CDR3 in amino acids: CASSQGRYEQYF. CDR3 bases read: TGCGCCAGCAGCCAGGGTCGGTACGAG.

This clone turned up a few times. The CDR3 end lies 3 residues beyond the end of the read and is filled in from the germline J gene. At the DNA level, this CDR3 is encoded by other sequences in the same sample as well. The chain carries TRBV7-9 and TRBJ2-5; TRBD2 matches 8 bases. This CDR3 has 15 residues. The V gene's germline CDR1 is SEHNR and CDR2 FQNEAQ (reference sequence). Trimming took 0 bases from V and 5 from J; bases not matched to a gene: 5. The CDR3: CASSLASGGTETQYF. The sequenced CDR3 bases are TGTGCCAGCAGCTTAGCGTCGGGGGGGACGGAGACC.

A note on this clone: The CDR3 goes on 3 residues after the read ends, and that part is filled in from the germline J gene. The chain couples TRBV19 to TRBJ2-1; 13 positions agree with TRBD2. This CDR3 comprises 13 residues. CDR1 and CDR2 from the germline V gene are LNHDA and SQIVND (reference sequence). The trim removed 9 bases at V and 6 bases at J, leaving 2 bases unmatched. The part of the CDR3 DNA that was read is TGTGCCAGCCGACTAGCGGGAGGCAATGAG. As protein: CASRLAGGNE. The full CDR3 protein reads CASRLAGGNEQFF.

This clone is medium-sized (0.01 to 0.1%) within its sample. Sequencing ends 3 residues short of the CDR3 end; the germline J gene provides the rest. V is TRBV29-1 and J is TRBJ2-2; 9 bases line up with TRBD2. The CDR3 contains 15 residues. J was trimmed by 4 bases and V by 6 bases; bases with no gene match: 9. Germline V gene sequence: CDR1 SQVTM, CDR2 ANQGSEA. The sequenced part of the CDR3 DNA is TGCAGCGTCCACTCCGGGACTAGCCTCACCGGGGAG. Protein: CSVHSGTSLTGE. The CDR3 reads in full as CSVHSGTSLTGELFF.

Ten or more counts support this clone. The missing CDR3 end, 3 residues past where the read stops, is filled in from the germline J gene. The chain couples TRBV20-1 to TRBJ2-2; 16 positions agree with TRBD2. The CDR3 extends over 17 amino acids. V lost 6 bases, J lost 5 bases, and 9 bases stayed unmatched. Germline V gene data show CDR1 as DFQATT and CDR2 as SNEGSKA (reference sequence). Incomplete CDR3 DNA: TGCAGTGCCCAGGGACTAGCGGGAGGGCCGTATACCGGGGAG. Amino acids: CSAQGLAGGPYTGE. The CDR3 reads in full as CSAQGLAGGPYTGELFF.

This clone has at least ten counts. The read falls 3 residues short of the CDR3 end, and the missing part is taken from the germline J gene. The gene calls are TRBV28 and TRBJ2-1, with TRBD2 identical over 13 bases. Germline CDR1 MDHEN, CDR2 SYDVKM. The V gene end was trimmed by 6 bases and the J gene end by 2 bases; junction bases not matched to a gene: 4. This CDR3 has 16 amino acids. The CDR3 is CASRGLAGEPYNEQFF. CDR3 bases read: TGTGCCAGCAGAGGACTAGCGGGAGAACCCTACAATGAG.

This clone has ten or more counts. The read comes to an end 3 residues before the CDR3 does, leaving the germline J gene to fill in the end. The rearrangement links TRBV7-8 to TRBJ1-6, with D possibly TRBD1 on 5 matching bases. The CDR3 is 15 amino acids. CDR1 SGHVS and CDR2 FQNEAQ come from the germline V gene. V was clipped by 4 bases and J by 8 bases, with 15 bases between them. The DNA read from the CDR3 is TGTGCCAGCAGCTCCCAAGGGGTCTTGGATTCACCC. Translating gives CASSSQGVLDSP. The complete CDR3 sequence is CASSSQGVLDSPLHF. Variable domain in full (rest from reference TRBV7-8 and TRBJ1-6): GAGVSQSPRYKVAKRGQDVALRCDPISGHVSLFWYQQALGQGPEFLTYFQNEAQLDKSGLPSDRFFAERPEGSVSTLKIQRTQQEDSAVYLCASSSQGVLDSPLHFGNGTRLTVT.

In this sample, this clone turned up many times. The read falls 3 residues short of the CDR3 end, and the missing part is taken from the germline J gene. The chain has TRBV7-6 and TRBJ2-7, with TRBD1 identical over 8 bases. The CDR3 sequence is 14 residues long. Trimming took 5 bases from V and 4 from J; bases not matched to a gene: 7. Germline CDR1 and CDR2: SGHVS and FNYEAQ. The part of the CDR3 DNA that was read is TGTGCCAGCAGCGCAGGGGGCGAAAAGTACGAG. Amino acids: CASSAGGEKYE. The whole CDR3 sequence is CASSAGGEKYEQYF.

In its sample, this clone was seen many times. The CDR3 end falls 3 residues outside the read, so it is completed with the germline J gene. The chain uses TRBV5-1 and TRBJ1-4, with 10 bases aligning to TRBD1. The CDR3 extends over 15 amino acids. Germline V CDR1 and CDR2: SGHRS, YFSETQ. The trim removed 5 bases at V and 7 bases at J, leaving 8 bases unmatched. CDR3 bases read: TGCGCCAGCAGAAGGACAGGGGGAGTTGGTGAAAAA. This codes for CASRRTGGVGEK. The whole CDR3 region reads CASRRTGGVGEKLFF.